Listed below are T cell receptor beta chains from one sample, sequenced in a study of shared clonotypes between healthy human individuals. Profiled with immunoSEQ multiplex PCR; TCRdb holds only in-frame clones, not every one. The repertoire consists of roughly 1 million clones, with more than 60% occurring once and the leading ten covering over 1.3%. Source material: memory CD4+ T cells sorted from blood. Receptor source: a man between 18 and 29 years old in good health. Both conserved end residues are trimmed from each CDR3.

V: TRBV5-1
J: TRBJ2-3
length: 14
CDR3: ASSLSSRGNTDTQY

V: TRBV10-2
J: TRBJ2-4
length: 12
CDR3: ASSDGGSANIQY

V: TRBV7-2
J: TRBJ2-7
length: 13
CDR3: ASSLGLSSSYEQY

V: TRBV7-6
J: TRBJ2-5
length: 11
CDR3: ASSLIWRETQY

V: TRBV28
J: TRBJ2-1
length: 14
CDR3: ASSLPGKPTYNEQF

V: TRBV28
J: TRBJ1-2
length: 13
CDR3: ASSLSRGTNYGYT

V: TRBV5-4
J: TRBJ1-2
length: 12
CDR3: ASSLGRQNYGYT

V: TRBV6-5
J: TRBJ1-2
length: 9
CDR3: ASGRARGYT

V: TRBV25-1
J: TRBJ2-7
length: 12
CDR3: ASSEETGIHEQY

V: TRBV11-2
J: TRBJ2-1
length: 15
CDR3: ASSDLLAGGLGGEQF

V: TRBV6-1
J: TRBJ2-2
length: 11
CDR3: ASSATVTGELF

V: TRBV11-3
J: TRBJ2-5
length: 15
CDR3: ASSTGLAGGGGETQY

V: TRBV29-1
J: TRBJ1-3
length: 12
CDR3: SVATSSSGNTIY

V: TRBV6-1
J: TRBJ1-1
length: 11
CDR3: ASSNLGWTEAF

V: TRBV18
J: TRBJ2-7
length: 13
CDR3: ASSPIGGGGYEQY

V: TRBV29-1
J: TRBJ2-1
length: 11
CDR3: SVGQGAVNEQF

V: TRBV5-8
J: TRBJ2-7
length: 15
CDR3: ASSFSGGPLVAYEQY

V: TRBV5-1
J: TRBJ2-5
length: 11
CDR3: ASWAPATETQY

V: TRBV28
J: TRBJ2-7
length: 13
CDR3: ASSLKIAGAYEQY

V: TRBV25-1
J: TRBJ2-7
length: 11
CDR3: ASSTFGVHEQY

V: TRBV7-8
J: TRBJ2-7
length: 14
CDR3: ASSLVAGGNFYEQY

V: TRBV7-9
J: TRBJ1-2
length: 7
CDR3: ASVYGYT

V: TRBV25-1
J: TRBJ2-7
length: 12
CDR3: ASSDRTGRHEQY

V: TRBV9
J: TRBJ2-3
length: 13
CDR3: ASSVGGKATDTQY

V: TRBV7-9
J: TRBJ2-7
length: 12
CDR3: ASSFSGAPYEQY

V: TRBV30
J: TRBJ1-1
length: 14
CDR3: AWFVRGRSVNTEAF

V: TRBV2
J: TRBJ1-2
length: 11
CDR3: ASRDGTGGGYT

V: TRBV5-4
J: TRBJ1-4
length: 10
CDR3: ASSSDAEKLF

V: TRBV29-1
J: TRBJ2-1
length: 10
CDR3: SVEDPGNKAF

V: TRBV30
J: TRBJ1-4
length: 13
CDR3: AWIRRDRGNEKLF

V: TRBV4-2
J: TRBJ2-1
length: 12
CDR3: ASSPGEGANEQF

V: TRBV10-2
J: TRBJ2-7
length: 12
CDR3: ASSEGRGPHEQY

V: TRBV28
J: TRBJ1-1
length: 12
CDR3: ASTGGRRNTEAF

V: TRBV6-1
J: TRBJ1-1
length: 12
CDR3: ASRAGTTNTEAF

V: TRBV2
J: TRBJ2-3
length: 14
CDR3: ASRGLAGPRGDTQY

V: TRBV11-2
J: TRBJ1-2
length: 12
CDR3: ATPGHPTESGYT

V: TRBV5-1
J: TRBJ2-4
length: 15
CDR3: ASSPLDGALAKNIQY

V: TRBV30
J: TRBJ1-2
length: 13
CDR3: AWSVGQGVNYGYT

V: TRBV6-5
J: TRBJ1-6
length: 12
CDR3: ASRTGTANSPLH

V: TRBV7-2
J: TRBJ1-6
length: 14
CDR3: ASSLTIQGGNSPLH

V: TRBV7-9
J: TRBJ1-2
length: 11
CDR3: ASVRQGGNGYT

V: TRBV11-3
J: TRBJ2-1
length: 13
CDR3: ASSSGTSVYNEQF

V: TRBV6-4
J: TRBJ1-1
length: 14
CDR3: ASSAQPVGMNTEAF

V: TRBV5-6
J: TRBJ1-4
length: 12
CDR3: ASSLLPGNEKLF

V: TRBV5-4
J: TRBJ2-1
length: 16
CDR3: ASSLDPAGLAAYNEQF

V: TRBV5-1
J: TRBJ2-6
length: 15
CDR3: ASSLEALAAGANVLT

V: TRBV30
J: TRBJ1-1
length: 11
CDR3: AWRSSTLNEAF

V: TRBV11-2
J: TRBJ1-1
length: 12
CDR3: ASSIAGGVTEAF

V: TRBV18
J: TRBJ1-1
length: 13
CDR3: ASSPGTVGVTEAF

V: TRBV13
J: TRBJ1-2
length: 13
CDR3: ASSPRTGANYGYT

V: TRBV9
J: TRBJ1-1
length: 11
CDR3: ASSVHGNTEAF

V: TRBV2
J: TRBJ1-5
length: 12
CDR3: ASSESGRNQPQH